Below, 4 T cell receptor beta chains from the same sample are listed, as sequenced in a study of technical replicates of blood from several donors. Here immunoSEQ multiplex PCR was the method, and the copy in TCRdb shows in-frame clones only, minus some. This table has 65,000 to 85,000 clones, 95% to 98% appearing once. The sequenced sample consisted of T cells isolated from PBMCs. The receptors here all came from a human donor in good health.

This chain connects TRBV6-1 to TRBJ1-1, with TRBD1 matching 7 bases. V lost 5 bases, J lost 0 bases, and 3 bases stayed unmatched. Germline loops: CDR1 MNHNS, CDR2 SASEGT. CDR3 length equals 14 residues. CDR3: CASSRDSLNTEAFF. The CDR3 DNA sequence: TGTGCCAGCAGTCGGGACAGCTTGAACACTGAAGCTTTCTTT.

The chain couples TRBV6-1 to TRBJ1-4, with D unclear. V was cut by 1 base and J by 10 bases, with 16 bases left in between. Germline V CDR1 and CDR2: MNHNS, SASEGT. This CDR3 is 15 amino acids long. In nucleotides, the CDR3 is TGTGCCAGCAGTGAAGTCGGGTTATCCCTCTTAAAACTGTTTTTT. This sequence encodes CASSEVGLSLLKLFF.

The rearrangement links TRBV2 to TRBJ1-5; TRBD1 matches 8 bases. In germline, CDR1 is SNHLY, CDR2 FYNNEI. V lost 5 bases and J lost 0; bases outside the gene matches: 3. This CDR3 has 15 amino acids. DNA of the CDR3: TGTGCCAGCAGTCAGACAGGGGTTAGCAATCAGCCCCAGCATTTT. It encodes CASSQTGVSNQPQHF. Looking up the rest from reference TRBV2 and TRBJ1-5 gives the full variable domain: EPEVTQTPSHQVTQMGQEVILRCVPISNHLYFYWYRQILGQKVEFLVSFYNNEISEKSEIFDDQFSVERPDGSNFTLKIRSTKLEDSAMYFCASSQTGVSNQPQHFGDGTRLSIL.

Turning to this clone: The junction and the germline gene differ at one end; a read error may be behind it. The chain joins TRBV7-9 to TRBJ1-2; no clear D gene. Germline CDR1 and CDR2: SEHNR and FQNEAQ (reference sequence). CDR3 length: 11 amino acids. CDR3 sequence: CASSSGWSPHF. For the CDR3, the DNA is TGTGCCAGCAGCTCCGGATGGAGCCCACACTTC.